Listed below are T cell receptor beta chains from one sample, sequenced in a study of shared clonotypes between healthy human individuals. The repertoire was sequenced with immunoSEQ multiplex PCR; TCRdb's copy has only in-frame clones and lacks some. This table holds about 2.4 million clones, around 94% found once. The source material was naive CD4+ T cells sorted from blood. The source is a man younger than 35 in good health. Each CDR3 is given with its conserved first and last residue. The D gene is left open where the match is weak.

v_gene	j_gene	d_gene	CDR3nt	CDR3aa
TRBV18	TRBJ2-7	.	TGTGCCAGCTCACCACCAGGCACGGGCGGAACCTACGAGCAGTACTTC	CASSPPGTGGTYEQYF
TRBV7-3	TRBJ1-2	.	TGTGCCAGCAGCGAAAACGGGGGTGGCTACACCTTC	CASSENGGGYTF
TRBV9	TRBJ1-3	.	TGTGCCAGCAGTTTAGGGAGCTCTGGAAACACCATATATTTT	CASSLGSSGNTIYF
TRBV7-9	TRBJ2-1	.	TGTGCCAGCAGCTTAGGGCTAGCTTCCGTAAATGAGCAGTTCTTC	CASSLGLASVNEQFF
TRBV5-1	TRBJ1-2	.	TGCGCCAGCAGCACCCGGGGCACCCGGGGCGGCTACACCTTC	CASSTRGTRGGYTF
TRBV19	TRBJ2-6	.	TGTGCCAGCGGACAAATAGACAGGCCCTGGGCCAACGTCCTGACTTTC	CASGQIDRPWANVLTF
TRBV6-1	TRBJ2-3	TRBD1	TGTGCCAGCAGTGGACAGGGGAGTCCAGATACGCAGTATTTT	CASSGQGSPDTQYF
TRBV29-1	TRBJ2-7	TRBD1	TGCAGCGTTGATCGACAGGGTTCGTACGAGCAGTACTTC	CSVDRQGSYEQYF
TRBV7-6	TRBJ2-3	.	TGTGCCAGCAGCTTTGGCAGGGAAGATACGCAGTATTTT	CASSFGREDTQYF
TRBV6-5	TRBJ1-2	TRBD1	TGTGCCAGCAGTTACTCAGACAGGGGTGGCTATGGCTACACCTTC	CASSYSDRGGYGYTF
TRBV27	TRBJ1-4	TRBD1	TGTGCCAGCAGTCCGAGGGACAGGGGGGCAACTAATGAAAAACTGTTTTTT	CASSPRDRGATNEKLFF
TRBV5-1	TRBJ1-3	.	TGCGCCAGCAGCTTCGCAGATCCGAGCTCTGGAAACACCATATATTTT	CASSFADPSSGNTIYF
TRBV5-4	TRBJ1-1	TRBD1	TGTGCCAGCAGCAAGACAGGGTCTTTAAACACTGAAGCTTTCTTT	CASSKTGSLNTEAFF
TRBV5-1	TRBJ2-3	TRBD2	TGCGCCAGCAGCTCCTTAGCGGGAGTCACGTCGGATACGCAGTATTTT	CASSSLAGVTSDTQYF
TRBV6-5	TRBJ2-1	TRBD1	TGTGCCAGCAGTTCTTCAGGGGGTGGCTACAATGAGCAGTTCTTC	CASSSSGGGYNEQFF
TRBV5-1	TRBJ2-2	.	TGCGCCAGCAGCTTATCCACCGGGGTCGGCGGGGAGCTGTTTTTT	CASSLSTGVGGELFF
TRBV5-6	TRBJ2-5	TRBD1	TGTGCCAGCAGCTGGCAGGGGGCAGGGGAGACCCAGTACTTC	CASSWQGAGETQYF
TRBV5-4	TRBJ1-1	TRBD1	TGTGCCAGCAGCCCAGGGGGGCCCGGGATGAACACTGAAGCTTTCTTT	CASSPGGPGMNTEAFF
TRBV6-1	TRBJ2-7	TRBD1	TGTGCCAGCAGTGCGGGGACAGTACTCTACGAGCAGTACTTC	CASSAGTVLYEQYF
TRBV19	TRBJ2-5	TRBD2	TGTGCCAGTAGTGCTCTAGCGGGGGGTCAGGAGACCCAGTACTTC	CASSALAGGQETQYF
TRBV28	TRBJ2-7	TRBD1	TGTGCCAGCAGTATTCCGGGACAGACCTACGAGCAGTACTTC	CASSIPGQTYEQYF
TRBV19	TRBJ2-7	.	TGTGCCAGTAGTATCGGGGCAGAGCAGTACTTC	CASSIGAEQYF
TRBV5-1	TRBJ1-1	.	TGCGCCAGCAGCTGGACAGAAAACACTGAAGCTTTCTTT	CASSWTENTEAFF
TRBV28	TRBJ2-7	.	TGTGCCACCAACGAGCAGTACTTC	CATNEQYF
TRBV10-2	TRBJ1-2	.	TGCGCCAGCAGTGCGGGCTGGGGGGGCAACTATGGCTACACCTTC	CASSAGWGGNYGYTF
TRBV21-1	TRBJ2-7	.	TGTGCCAGCAGCAAATGGAAGGGACAGATCCGAGGAACCTACGAGCAGTACTTC	CASSKWKGQIRGTYEQYF
TRBV30	TRBJ1-5	.	TGTGCCTGTGACCAGGGAAATCAGCCCCAGCATTTT	CACDQGNQPQHF